This TCR beta chain was identified in a study of T cells in localized non-small cell lung cancer. The CDR3 runs 18 residues. Germline CDR1 SGHNT, CDR2 YENEEA. The ends were cut back, 1 base at V and 1 base at J, with 17 bases in the middle. In its sample, this clone was seen a few times. Its antigen is undetermined. General study findings and limits: Measurement of T cell clonality placed uninvolved adjacent lung highest, above the level in tumor. An association was observed between higher blood T cell density and longer overall survival. Heterogeneity is still possible, as just one tumor region was sequenced. In adjacent lung appeared a median around 55 of the top 100 tumor clones.

The data were produced by immunoSEQ multiplex PCR, yet TCRdb's version contains in-frame clones alone and is incomplete. The table has 3,000 to 3,500 clones, 45% to 55% seen once; the top ten hold roughly 4.5%. The sequences come from lymph node tissue, collected before any cancer treatment. J is TRBJ1-3 and V is TRBV11-3; D perhaps matches TRBD1 (5 bases). The sequence was obtained from a woman between 18 and 55 years old with stage I lung adenocarcinoma. CDR3 sequence reads: CASSLGHRPPGSGNTIYF. Written as DNA, the CDR3 is TGTGCCAGCAGCTTAGGCCATAGGCCCCCAGGGTCTGGAAACACCATATATTTT.